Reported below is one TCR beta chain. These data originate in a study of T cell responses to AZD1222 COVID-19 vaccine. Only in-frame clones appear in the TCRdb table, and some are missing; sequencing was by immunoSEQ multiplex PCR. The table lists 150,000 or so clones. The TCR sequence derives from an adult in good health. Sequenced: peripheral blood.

CDR3 bases: TGTGCCAGCACACAGGGGGCGTCTGAAGCTTTCTTT. It yields the protein CASTQGASEAFF. V gene TRBV5-8 combines with J gene TRBJ1-1, with TRBD1 matching 9 bases. Germline CDR1 is SGHTS and CDR2 is YDEGEE. The CDR3 contains 12 residues. Trimming at V came to 6 bases and at J to 6 bases, leaving 3 bases not matched to a gene.